The present entry profiles one TCR beta chain with its context. An end of the junction does not agree with germline; a read error may underlie this. The assay used was immunoSEQ (version v3.0), run at survey level. Measured with immunoSEQ multiplex PCR; TCRdb has only the in-frame clones, and not every one. The sample lists fewer than 35,000 clones, approximately 97% occurring once. The sample is drawn from a study of long-term antiretroviral therapy in people with HIV. This CDR3 spans 13 amino acids. Germline lookup yields CDR1 SSHAT and CDR2 FNYEAQ (reference sequence). This TCR was sampled from a man under 40 with HIV. The sequencing used unsorted PBMCs, collected 6.9 years after starting antiretroviral therapy. This chain links TRBV7-7 with TRBJ2-7, with D perhaps TRBD2 (7 bases). CDR3 nucleotide sequence: TGTGCTAGCAGCTTAGTGAGGGGGGGGGAGCAGTACTTC. This translates into CASSLVRGGEQYF.